This T cell receptor beta chain was sequenced for a study of cytomegalovirus exposure and HLA in healthy donors. Findings and limits, study-wide: Presence/absence analyses assumed roughly uniform sequencing depth across donors. An analysis done earlier found most TCR beta V segments productive about 87% or about 30% of the time.

The donors, nominally healthy at sampling, likely had unrecorded immune exposures. The PCR ran on 60 Vbeta and 13 Jbeta primers. The method was immunoSEQ multiplex PCR; TCRdb's version includes in-frame clones alone and lacks a portion of them. The table shows more than 140,000 clones, with around 65% occurring only once. Germline trimming cut 5 bases from V and 5 bases from J; bases unmatched to any gene: 8. Per the germline V gene, CDR1 is SNHLY and CDR2 is FYNNEI. The CDR3 length is 16 residues. The count of this clone is one. Its target is not known. This clonotype was obtained from a woman aged 25 to 39 in good health and CMV-seropositive. The sample was PBMCs. The V gene is TRBV2, the J gene TRBJ2-2, with 10 bases identical to TRBD1. The CDR3 reads CASSRDRGVRTGELFF. CDR3 DNA: TGTGCCAGCAGTCGGGACAGGGGCGTCCGGACCGGGGAGCTGTTTTTT. Filled out from reference TRBV2 and TRBJ2-2, the complete variable domain reads EPEVTQTPSHQVTQMGQEVILRCVPISNHLYFYWYRQILGQKVEFLVSFYNNEISEKSEIFDDQFSVERPDGSNFTLKIRSTKLEDSAMYFCASSRDRGVRTGELFFGEGSRLTVL.